This entry lists 17 T cell receptor beta chains sequenced from one sample in a study of T cells after yellow fever vaccination. One entry per CDR3 protein results from TCRdb running MiXCR on the 5' RACE reads. The data contain under 55,000 distinct CDR3 sequences, more than 6.5% of them singletons. The sequenced sample was CD8+ T cells not binding an NS4B(214-222) dextramer, sorted from PBMCs, obtained about 41 days after the first yellow fever vaccination. These receptors all stem from a man in his late teens or twenties who received the YFV17D yellow fever vaccine.

The sample holds many counts of this clonotype. This chain connects TRBV7-2 to TRBJ2-7; 8 bases match TRBD2. The germline CDR1 and CDR2 sequences are SGHTA and FQGNSA. This CDR3 comprises 15 residues. V was pared by 6 bases and J by 0 bases, with 7 bases of the junction left unmatched. DNA for the CDR3: TGTGCCAGCAGTGTAGCGGGGAGGAGCTCCTACGAGCAGTACGTC. Its protein is CASSVAGRSSYEQYV.

The V and J genes are TRBV4-1 and TRBJ2-2, with 7 bases identical to TRBD2. Germline values: CDR1 MGHRA, CDR2 YSYEKL. The CDR3 is made up of 15 amino acids. V trimming: 5 bases; J trimming: 8 bases; junction bases outside the gene matches: 11. The CDR3: CASSNGGNLGGELFF. Here the CDR3 DNA reads TGCGCCAGCAGCAACGGGGGGAACCTTGGTGGGGAGCTGTTTTTT.

This clonotype was detected only a few times. The V gene is TRBV6-6, the J gene TRBJ2-1, with 9 bases lining up with TRBD2. V shed 11 bases, J shed 6 bases, and the junction held 5 bases outside the gene matches. Looked up from germline, CDR1 is MNHNY and CDR2 is SVGAGI (reference sequence). The CDR3 is made up of 12 amino acids. The CDR3 here is CALQGLANEQFF. For the CDR3, the DNA is TGTGCCTTACAGGGACTAGCCAATGAGCAGTTCTTC.

This clonotype was picked up many times. This chain joins TRBV2 and TRBJ2-1; D is ambiguous. Germline CDR1 reads SNHLY; CDR2 reads FYNNEI. V lost 3 bases, J lost 6 bases, and 12 bases lay in between. The CDR3 runs 14 residues. This CDR3 reads CASSDGPLPNEQFF. The CDR3 bases are TGTGCCAGCAGTGACGGGCCCCTGCCCAATGAGCAGTTCTTC.

This clonotype was observed a handful of times. V usage is TRBV5-1 and J usage is TRBJ1-3, with D hard to call. Trimming cost V 4 bases and J 0 bases, with 11 bases left between them. Germline V CDR1 and CDR2: SGHRS, YFSETQ. This CDR3 region has 15 residues. In DNA, the CDR3 is TGCGCCAGCAGCCTGAGGCCCTTCTCTGGAAACACCATATATTTT. Amino acid sequence: CASSLRPFSGNTIYF.

A single count supports this clonotype. The rearrangement joins TRBV3-1 to TRBJ1-5, with unresolved D. The CDR3 length is 13 residues. From germline, CDR1 is LGHDT and CDR2 YNNKEL (reference sequence). The V gene lost 0 bases and the J gene lost 3 bases, with 3 bases spanning the gap. CDR3 sequence: CASSQEINQPQHF. The CDR3 nucleotides read TGTGCCAGCAGCCAAGAGATCAATCAGCCCCAGCATTTT.

This chain connects TRBV28 to TRBJ1-1, with D unclear. The germline V and J ends were trimmed by 1 base and 7 bases, with 10 bases remaining between them. CDR3 length equals 13 residues. Germline V gene lookup returns CDR1 MDHEN and CDR2 SYDVKM. The CDR3 loop reads CASSLLSESEAFF. CDR3 bases: TGTGCCAGCAGTTTATTATCTGAGAGTGAAGCTTTCTTT.

This clonotype was counted a few times. The J gene is TRBJ2-2, the V gene TRBV6-5, with 12 bases that match TRBD2. The V and J ends lost 4 bases and 4 bases, in that order; junction bases with no gene match: 4. The CDR3 spans 16 residues. The germline V gene has CDR1 MNHEY and CDR2 SVGAGI. In DNA, the CDR3 is TGTGCCAGCAGTTCTGGGACTAGCGGGCTCACCGGGGAGCTGTTTTTT. As protein: CASSSGTSGLTGELFF.

The gene calls are TRBV4-1 and TRBJ2-2; tentatively, D is TRBD1 (5 bases). Looked up from germline, CDR1 is MGHRA and CDR2 is YSYEKL. The CDR3 runs 14 residues. The V end was cut by 3 bases, the J end by 7 bases, with 12 bases between. CDR3 protein: CASSHEWGIGELFF. The CDR3 DNA follows: TGCGCCAGCAGCCACGAGTGGGGCATCGGGGAGCTGTTTTTT.

This clonotype was observed at least ten times. The chain carries TRBV3-1 and TRBJ2-7, with D perhaps assigned TRBD1 or TRBD2 (5 bases each). V was clipped by 2 bases and J by 2 bases, with 10 bases between them. The length of the CDR3 is 14 residues. The V gene's germline CDR1 is LGHDT and CDR2 YNNKEL (reference sequence). The DNA of the CDR3 is TGTGCCAGCAGCCAACGGGACCAGACCTACGAGCAGTACTTC. Encoded protein: CASSQRDQTYEQYF.

This clonotype was picked up a small number of times. V and J are TRBV7-2 and TRBJ2-5, with 11 bases aligning to TRBD2. Trimming at V came to 1 base and at J to 0 bases, leaving 7 bases not matched to a gene. The germline gives CDR1 SGHTA, CDR2 FQGNSA. The CDR3 covers 18 residues. CDR3 DNA sequence: TGTGCCAGCAGCTTAGGGCTAGCGGGGGGACCTGACCAAGAGACCCAGTACTTC. Its protein product is CASSLGLAGGPDQETQYF.

The chain links TRBV27 to TRBJ1-4; tentatively, D is TRBD1 (5 bases). The CDR3 loop spans 15 amino acids. The ends were cut back, 7 bases at V and 3 bases at J, with 15 bases in the middle. The germline CDR1 and CDR2 sequences are MNHEY and SMNVEV (reference sequence). The CDR3 reads CASMFSAGPNEKLFF. DNA of the CDR3: TGTGCCAGCATGTTTTCGGCAGGGCCTAATGAAAAACTGTTTTTT.

This clonotype has at least ten counts. The CDR3 DNA reads as TGCGCCAGCAGCCAAGCGCTCGGCGGGACGGGCTACGAGCAGTACTTC. Encoded protein: CASSQALGGTGYEQYF. V is TRBV4-3 and J is TRBJ2-7, with TRBD2 as a possible D gene (6 bases). CDR3 length equals 16 residues. CDR1 is LGHNA and CDR2 is YSLEER in the germline V gene. With 1 base removed from V and 3 bases from J, the gap between germline ends came to 16 bases.

This clonotype was counted between two and nine times. The chain recombines TRBV4-1 with TRBJ2-1, with D perhaps TRBD1 (7 bases). The V end was cut by 4 bases, the J end by 7 bases, with 26 bases between. Per the germline V gene, CDR1 is MGHRA and CDR2 is YSYEKL. The CDR3 runs 18 residues. CDR3 coding DNA: TGCGCCAGCAGCCGGACAGGCCCAGCGGCCGGGGGTGGGAATGAGCAGTTCTTC. It is translated as CASSRTGPAAGGGNEQFF.

This clonotype was seen at least ten times. The chain recombines TRBV29-1 with TRBJ2-6, with D possibly matching TRBD1 (7 bases). V shed 6 bases and J shed 2 bases, with 11 bases lying between them. Germline V gene data show CDR1 as SQVTM and CDR2 as ANQGSEA. The CDR3 totals 14 residues. The CDR3: CSVTGEAGANVLTF. The CDR3 nucleotides are TGCAGCGTAACAGGGGAGGCTGGGGCCAACGTCCTGACTTTC.

This clonotype was recorded a few times. The chain is built from TRBV4-3 and TRBJ2-3; no reliable D call. CDR3 length: 14 residues. Germline CDR1 LGHNA, CDR2 YSLEER. With 0 bases removed from V and 2 bases from J, the gap between germline ends came to 6 bases. Here the CDR3 reads CASSQDGITDTQYF. The CDR3 nucleotides are TGCGCCAGCAGCCAAGATGGAATCACAGATACGCAGTATTTT.

This clonotype has more than one count but fewer than ten. The chain carries TRBV25-1 and TRBJ1-1; unclear D gene. Trimming removed 6 bases from V and 4 bases from J, with 15 bases in between. The CDR3 runs to 14 residues. The germline gives CDR1 MGHDK, CDR2 SYGVNS. CDR3: CASSREAPSTEAFF. The CDR3 DNA follows: TGTGCCAGCAGCCGAGAGGCCCCGAGCACTGAAGCTTTCTTT.